Below, one TCR beta chain is given with its context. Only in-frame clones appear in the TCRdb table, and some are missing; sequencing was by immunoSEQ multiplex PCR. The sample has about 81,000 clones; under 95% are singletons. The data were obtained in a study of technical replicates of blood from a handful of donors. Germline V gene data show CDR1 as MNHNS and CDR2 as SASEGT. This CDR3 spans 15 amino acids. Losses at the gene ends were 3 bases for V and 5 bases for J; bases not matched to a gene: 9. The source material was T cells isolated from PBMCs. The chain joins TRBV6-1 to TRBJ2-5; 7 nucleotides match TRBD2. The receptor comes from a human donor in good health. CDR3 in amino acids: CASSDERGLGETQYF. The CDR3 nucleotides are TGTGCCAGCAGTGACGAGCGGGGCCTTGGGGAGACCCAGTACTTC.